A single sample is the source of the 2 T cell receptor beta chains below, sequenced in a study of blood T cell repertoires in COVID-19. The assay was immunoSEQ multiplex PCR, and TCRdb's table has in-frame clones only and misses some. The sample has about 180,000 clones, 70% to 90% seen once; the top ten hold roughly 2.9%. Sample: peripheral blood. All receptors come from a woman younger than 45 with active or convalescent COVID-19.

The chain links TRBV5-1 to TRBJ1-5, with TRBD1 matching 7 bases. CDR3 length: 14 amino acids. With V trimmed by 4 bases and J by 2 bases, 3 bases remained unmatched. Germline CDR1 is SGHRS and CDR2 is YFSETQ. DNA of the CDR3: TGCGCCAGCAGCCAAGGGGGCCGCAATCAGCCCCAGCATTTT. It translates to CASSQGGRNQPQHF.

In DNA, the CDR3 is TGTGCCAGCAGAAAGGGCGGGGGCCGGGTTCACACTGAAGCTTTCTTT. Its protein is CASRKGGGRVHTEAFF. V gene TRBV2 combines with J gene TRBJ1-1; D may be TRBD1 (6 bases). Trimming left V 6 bases short and J 3 bases short, with 20 bases between. Germline CDR1 reads SNHLY; CDR2 reads FYNNEI. This CDR3 is 16 amino acids long.